This T cell receptor beta chain derives from a study of blood T cell repertoires in COVID-19. About the research overall: COVID-19 samples, acute and convalescent, were from the United States, Italy and Spain. Sample material is recorded as cDNA or gDNA derived from T cells, B-cell-depleted T cells, or PBMCs.

Original handling: Estimates of nucleated cell counts were drawn from the amplification of reference gene primers. The repertoire was sequenced with immunoSEQ multiplex PCR; TCRdb's copy has only in-frame clones and lacks some. V and J calls plus clone size are reproduced from that table; the DNA served to infer D and trimming. This table has under 350,000 clones, 80% to 90% appearing once. The CDR3 loop spans 14 amino acids. Germline V gene data show CDR1 as KGHSH and CDR2 as LQKENI. The V end lost 5 bases, the J end lost 7 bases, and 15 bases lay between the germline ends. This clone has a handful of counts.

The material sequenced was peripheral blood. The chain carries TRBV18 and TRBJ2-1; D is possibly TRBD1 (6 bases). The TCR originated in a woman in her seventies with acute or convalescent COVID-19. CDR3 loop: CASSGTRGPNEQFF. The CDR3 bases are TGTGCCAGCTCAGGGACACGGGGCCCAAATGAGCAGTTCTTC. Supplemented by reference TRBV18 and TRBJ2-1, the full variable domain reads NAGVMQNPRHLVRRRGQEARLRCSPMKGHSHVYWYRQLPEEGLKFMVYLQKENIIDESGMPKERFSAEFPKEGPSILRIQQVVRGDSAAYFCASSGTRGPNEQFFGPGTRLTVL.